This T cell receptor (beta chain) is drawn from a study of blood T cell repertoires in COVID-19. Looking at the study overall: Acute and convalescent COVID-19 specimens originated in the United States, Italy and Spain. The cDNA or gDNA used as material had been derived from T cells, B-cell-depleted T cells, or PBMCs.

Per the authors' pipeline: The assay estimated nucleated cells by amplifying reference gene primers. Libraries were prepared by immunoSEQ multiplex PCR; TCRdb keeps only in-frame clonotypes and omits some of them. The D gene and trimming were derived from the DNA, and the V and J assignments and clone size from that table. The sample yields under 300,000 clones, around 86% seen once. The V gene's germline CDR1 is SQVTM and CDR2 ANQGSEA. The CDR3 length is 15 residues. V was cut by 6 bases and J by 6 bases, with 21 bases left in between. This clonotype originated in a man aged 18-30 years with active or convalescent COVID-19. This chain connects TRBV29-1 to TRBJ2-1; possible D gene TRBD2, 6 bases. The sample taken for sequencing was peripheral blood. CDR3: CSVLSPGLPLNEQFF. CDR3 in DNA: TGCAGCGTCCTCTCCCCGGGACTGCCCCTCAATGAGCAGTTCTTC.